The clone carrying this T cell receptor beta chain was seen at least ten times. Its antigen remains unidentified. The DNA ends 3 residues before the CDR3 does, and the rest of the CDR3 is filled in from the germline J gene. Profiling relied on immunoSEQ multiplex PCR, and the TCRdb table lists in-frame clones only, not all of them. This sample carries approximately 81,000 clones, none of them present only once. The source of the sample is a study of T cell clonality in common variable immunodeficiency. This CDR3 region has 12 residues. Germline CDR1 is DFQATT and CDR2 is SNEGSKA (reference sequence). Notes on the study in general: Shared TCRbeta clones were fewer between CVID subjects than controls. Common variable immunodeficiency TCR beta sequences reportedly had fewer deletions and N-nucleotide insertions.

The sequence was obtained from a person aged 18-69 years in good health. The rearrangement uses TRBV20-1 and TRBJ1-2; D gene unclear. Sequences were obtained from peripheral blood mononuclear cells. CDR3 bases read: TGCAGTGCTAGAGGTCGGGGTTACGGC. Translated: CSARGRGYG. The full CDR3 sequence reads CSARGRGYGYTF.